This TCR beta chain came from a study of response to subunit inactivated influenza vaccine (dated by TCRdb to between 2017 and 2018). Some background on the complete study: To follow how T cells responded to a trivalent subunit inactivated influenza vaccine, the researchers relied on deep quantitative profiling of the T cell receptor repertoire. General findings and caveats noted by the study authors: The authors suggested that each seasonal influenza vaccination may recruit only a limited number of new T cells.

Library construction relied on RT-PCR. Sequencing relied on an Illumina HiSeq 2500. TCRdb reprocessing: public reads trimmed at Q25 with fastp, clones called with MiXCR, in-frame beta chains kept. Every distinct CDR3 protein forms one entry, paired with its most common genes and DNA. This sample gives a few hundred thousand distinct CDR3 sequences in total; about 20% of them show up just once. In total, the top ten clones hold about 9.4% of the sample. The trim is 5 bases for V and 8 bases for J, with a gap of 15 bases between the germline ends. The CDR3 holds 13 amino acids from the cysteine to the phenylalanine. Here the CDR3 DNA is all that survives: 39 bases in frame from base 1. CDR1 and CDR2 were assigned from the germline V gene as SGHAT and FQNNGV. Ten or more counts support this clonotype. Its antigen specificity is not known. No much larger clonotype is one base removed from it; base qualities were not supplied.

The chain uses TRBV11-2 and TRBJ1-1, with the D gene call left open. The sequenced sample was PBMCs from blood, obtained approximately 20 months after vaccination. This sequence originates from a man aged 45-69 years who received an inactivated influenza vaccine. Donor details come from another sample of the same person, matched by shared clones. The nucleotides read TGTGCCAGCAGCCAGAGCACATGGCCCGAAGCTTTCTTT. Its protein reads: CASSQSTWPEAFF.